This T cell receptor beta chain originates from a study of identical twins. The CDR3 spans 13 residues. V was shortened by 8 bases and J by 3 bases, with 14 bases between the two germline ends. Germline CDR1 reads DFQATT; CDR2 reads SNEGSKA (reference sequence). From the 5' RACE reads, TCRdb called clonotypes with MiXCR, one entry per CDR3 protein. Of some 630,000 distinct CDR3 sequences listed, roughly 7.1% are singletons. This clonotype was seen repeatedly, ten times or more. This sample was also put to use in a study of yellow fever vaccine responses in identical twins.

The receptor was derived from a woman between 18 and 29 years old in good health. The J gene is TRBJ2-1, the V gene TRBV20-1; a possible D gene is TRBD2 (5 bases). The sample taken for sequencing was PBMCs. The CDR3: CSKAGPVYNEQFF. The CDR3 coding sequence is TGCAGTAAGGCGGGCCCAGTCTACAATGAGCAGTTCTTC.